The entry that follows covers one T cell receptor (beta chain) sequence. CDR1 and CDR2 from the germline V gene are ENHRY and SYGVKD. Germline trimming cut 4 bases from V and 1 base from J; bases unmatched to any gene: 2. This CDR3 has 14 amino acids. This sample was included in a study of blood T cell repertoires in COVID-19. Study summary: The study drew acute and convalescent COVID-19 samples from the United States, Italy and Spain.

In the study's own analysis: Quantification of nucleated cells was approximated via reference gene primer amplification. Assay: immunoSEQ multiplex PCR; the TCRdb copy retains only in-frame clones and omits some. V, J and clone size derive from that table, while D and trimming were established from the DNA sequence. The sample lists more than 100,000 clones, approximately 90% occurring once. This clonotype was sampled from a woman older than 75 in a cohort sampled during active COVID-19. Material for sequencing was peripheral blood. The J gene is TRBJ1-1, the V gene TRBV10-3, with TRBD1 identical over 8 bases. In DNA, the CDR3 is TGTGCCATCAGTGGGGACAGGTCGAACACTGAAGCTTTCTTT. This gives the protein CAISGDRSNTEAFF.